There are many counts of the clone carrying this T cell receptor beta chain. Its specificity is unknown. The germline V gene has CDR1 SGHTA and CDR2 FQGNSA. V was pared by 0 bases and J by 1 base, with 9 bases between. The CDR3 length is 15 residues. TCRbeta library construction was performed incorporating unique molecular identifiers. TCRdb ran MiXCR on the PCR reads and lists one entry per CDR3 protein. This table holds hundreds of thousands of distinct CDR3 sequences, around 12% found once. The data originate from a study of T-cell reconstitution after alpha-beta-depleted transplantation in children. Findings and limits, study-wide: Where alpha-beta T cells came from about two months after transplant was reportedly several hundred expanded graft clones. The high TCRbeta diversity at day 60 in some patients came from surviving recipient T cells and thymic progenitors. Among T cells one year after transplant, newly produced cells accounted for most counts and diversity.

Here the sequenced sample was PBMCs, taken before TCRalphabeta/CD19-depleted stem cell transplant. The chain recombines TRBV7-2 with TRBJ1-2; D gene ambiguous. This receptor was obtained from a girl between 2 and 10 years old with congenital amegakaryocytic thrombocytopenia, due to receive a stem cell transplant. CDR3 sequence: CASSLASGINYGYTF. As DNA, the CDR3 is TGTGCCAGCAGCTTAGCTTCGGGTATTAACTATGGCTACACCTTC.